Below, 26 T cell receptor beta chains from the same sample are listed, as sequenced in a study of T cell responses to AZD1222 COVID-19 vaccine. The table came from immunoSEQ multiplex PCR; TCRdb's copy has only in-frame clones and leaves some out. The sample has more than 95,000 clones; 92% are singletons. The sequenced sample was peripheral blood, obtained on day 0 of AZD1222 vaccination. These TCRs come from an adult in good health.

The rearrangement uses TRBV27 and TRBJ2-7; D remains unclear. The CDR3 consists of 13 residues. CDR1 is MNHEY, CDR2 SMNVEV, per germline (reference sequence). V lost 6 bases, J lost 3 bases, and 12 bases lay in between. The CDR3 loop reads CASSLRAYYEQYF. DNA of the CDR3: TGTGCCAGCAGCCTCCGGGCTTACTACGAGCAGTACTTC.

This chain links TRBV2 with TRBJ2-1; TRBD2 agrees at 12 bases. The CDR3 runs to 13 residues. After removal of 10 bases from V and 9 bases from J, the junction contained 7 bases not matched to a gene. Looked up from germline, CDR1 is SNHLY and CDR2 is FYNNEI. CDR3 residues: CATRTSGNAEQFF. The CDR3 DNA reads TGTGCCACACGGACTAGCGGGAATGCTGAGCAGTTCTTC.

The CDR3 bases are TGTGCCAGCAGTAGAGCAGGGCCTAACTATGGCTACACCTTC. Its protein product is CASSRAGPNYGYTF. The chain couples TRBV27 to TRBJ1-2; D is possibly TRBD1 (5 bases). The germline V gene has CDR1 MNHEY and CDR2 SMNVEV (reference sequence). Trimming removed 5 bases from V and 0 bases from J, with 10 bases in between. The CDR3 is 14 residues long.

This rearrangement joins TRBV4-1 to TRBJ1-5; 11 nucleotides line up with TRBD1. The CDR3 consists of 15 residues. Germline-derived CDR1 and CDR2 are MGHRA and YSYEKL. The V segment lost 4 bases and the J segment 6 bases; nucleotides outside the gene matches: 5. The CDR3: CASSRGTGGLQPQHF. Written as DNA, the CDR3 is TGCGCCAGCAGCCGAGGGACAGGGGGTCTTCAGCCCCAGCATTTT.

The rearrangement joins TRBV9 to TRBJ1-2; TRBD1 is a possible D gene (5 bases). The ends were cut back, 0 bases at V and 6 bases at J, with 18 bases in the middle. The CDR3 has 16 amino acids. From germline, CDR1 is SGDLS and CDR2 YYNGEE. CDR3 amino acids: CASSVAGGWGGDGYTF. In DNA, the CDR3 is TGTGCCAGCAGCGTAGCAGGAGGTTGGGGAGGGGATGGCTACACCTTC.

The CDR3 protein is CASSRQGAKGNTIYF. The CDR3 DNA is TGTGCCAGCAGCCGACAGGGGGCGAAAGGAAACACCATATATTTT. The chain recombines TRBV6-5 with TRBJ1-3; 10 nucleotides agree with TRBD1. This CDR3 is built from 15 residues. Germline V CDR1 and CDR2: MNHEY, SVGAGI. J was trimmed by 4 bases and V by 6 bases; bases with no gene match: 6.

The CDR3: CASSPMDRGMDQETQYF. In DNA form, the CDR3 reads TGCGCCAGCAGCCCTATGGACAGGGGGATGGACCAAGAGACCCAGTACTTC. This chain connects TRBV4-1 to TRBJ2-5; 10 bases map to TRBD1. Germline assignment: CDR1 MGHRA and CDR2 YSYEKL. Trimming took 4 bases from V and 0 from J; bases not matched to a gene: 8. The CDR3 covers 17 residues.

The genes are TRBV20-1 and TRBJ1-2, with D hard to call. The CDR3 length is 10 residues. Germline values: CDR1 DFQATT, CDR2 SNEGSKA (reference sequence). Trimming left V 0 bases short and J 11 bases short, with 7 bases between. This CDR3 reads CSARDAGYTF. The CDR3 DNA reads TGCAGTGCTAGAGATGCGGGATACACCTTC.

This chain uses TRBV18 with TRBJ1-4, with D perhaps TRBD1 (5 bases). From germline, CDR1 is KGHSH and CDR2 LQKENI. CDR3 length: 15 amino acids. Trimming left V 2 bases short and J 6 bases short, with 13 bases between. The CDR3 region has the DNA TGTGCCAGCTCACCAAGTAGAGGGGTCGATGAAAAACTGTTTTTT. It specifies CASSPSRGVDEKLFF.

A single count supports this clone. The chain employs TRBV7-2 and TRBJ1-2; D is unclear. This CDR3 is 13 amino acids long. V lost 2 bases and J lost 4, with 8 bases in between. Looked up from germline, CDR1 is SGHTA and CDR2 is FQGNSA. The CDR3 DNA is TGTGCCAGCAGCTTACCCCCGGTCTATGGCTACACCTTC. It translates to CASSLPPVYGYTF.

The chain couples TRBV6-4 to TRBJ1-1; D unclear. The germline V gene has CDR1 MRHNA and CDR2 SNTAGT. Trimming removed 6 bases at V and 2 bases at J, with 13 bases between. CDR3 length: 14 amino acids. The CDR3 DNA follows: TGTGCCAGCAGCCCTGCCCCGGGCAACACTGAAGCTTTCTTT. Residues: CASSPAPGNTEAFF.

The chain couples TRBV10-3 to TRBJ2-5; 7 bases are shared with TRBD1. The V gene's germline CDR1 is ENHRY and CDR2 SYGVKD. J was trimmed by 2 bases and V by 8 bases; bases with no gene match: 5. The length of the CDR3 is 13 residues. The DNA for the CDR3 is TGTGCCATCGCGGCAGGGGGTCAAGAGACCCAGTACTTC. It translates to CAIAAGGQETQYF.

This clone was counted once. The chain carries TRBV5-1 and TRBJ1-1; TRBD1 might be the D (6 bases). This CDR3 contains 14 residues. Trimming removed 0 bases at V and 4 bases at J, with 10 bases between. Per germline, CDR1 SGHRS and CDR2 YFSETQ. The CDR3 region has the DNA TGCGCCAGCAGCTTGGACAGGGCCACCACTGAAGCTTTCTTT. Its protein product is CASSLDRATTEAFF.

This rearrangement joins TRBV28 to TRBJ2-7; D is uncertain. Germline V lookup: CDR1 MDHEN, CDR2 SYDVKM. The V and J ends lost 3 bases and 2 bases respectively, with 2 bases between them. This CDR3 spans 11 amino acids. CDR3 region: CASSLTYEQYF. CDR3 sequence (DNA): TGTGCCAGCAGTTTGACCTACGAGCAGTACTTC.

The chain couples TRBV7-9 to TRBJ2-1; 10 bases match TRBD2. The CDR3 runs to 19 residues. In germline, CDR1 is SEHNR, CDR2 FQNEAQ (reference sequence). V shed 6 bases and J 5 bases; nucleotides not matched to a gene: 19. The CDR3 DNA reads TGTGCCAGCAGGTACCATCAAACGGGACTAGCGCAATCCGACAATGAGCAGTTCTTC. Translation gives CASRYHQTGLAQSDNEQFF.

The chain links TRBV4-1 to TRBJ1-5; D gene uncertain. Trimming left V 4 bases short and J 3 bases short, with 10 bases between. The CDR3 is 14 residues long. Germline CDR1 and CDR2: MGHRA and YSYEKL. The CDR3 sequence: CASSLDANNQPQHF. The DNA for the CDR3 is TGCGCCAGCAGCCTCGACGCGAACAATCAGCCCCAGCATTTT.

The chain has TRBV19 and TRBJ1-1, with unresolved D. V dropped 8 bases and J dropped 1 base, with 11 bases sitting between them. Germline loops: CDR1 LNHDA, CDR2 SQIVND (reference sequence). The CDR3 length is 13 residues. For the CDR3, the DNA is TGTGCCAGTTCAGGACGGAAGAACACTGAAGCTTTCTTT. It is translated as CASSGRKNTEAFF.

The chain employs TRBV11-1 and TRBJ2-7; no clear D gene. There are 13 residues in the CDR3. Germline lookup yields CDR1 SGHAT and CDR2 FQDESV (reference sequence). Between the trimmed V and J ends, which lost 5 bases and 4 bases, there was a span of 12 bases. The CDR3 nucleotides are TGTGCCAGCAGCGCCCTGGTCCTATACGAGCAGTACTTC. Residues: CASSALVLYEQYF.

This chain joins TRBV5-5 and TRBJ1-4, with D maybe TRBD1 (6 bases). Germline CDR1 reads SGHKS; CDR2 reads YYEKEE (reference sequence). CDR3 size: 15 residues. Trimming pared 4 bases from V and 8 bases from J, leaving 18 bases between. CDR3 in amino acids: CASSPLQPGHEKLFF. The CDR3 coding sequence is TGTGCCAGCAGCCCTCTCCAACCGGGACACGAAAAACTGTTTTTT.

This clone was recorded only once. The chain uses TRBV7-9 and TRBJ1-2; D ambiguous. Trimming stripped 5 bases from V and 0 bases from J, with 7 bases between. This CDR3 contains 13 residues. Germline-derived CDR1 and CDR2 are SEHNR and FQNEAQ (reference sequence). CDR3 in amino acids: CASSTLANYGYTF. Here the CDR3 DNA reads TGTGCCAGCAGCACCTTAGCTAACTATGGCTACACCTTC.

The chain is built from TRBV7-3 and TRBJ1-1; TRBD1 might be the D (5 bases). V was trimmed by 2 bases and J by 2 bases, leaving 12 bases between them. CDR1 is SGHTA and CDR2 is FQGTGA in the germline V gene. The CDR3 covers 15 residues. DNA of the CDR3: TGTGCCAGCAGCTTATATTCCGGGGGAAACACTGAAGCTTTCTTT. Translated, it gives CASSLYSGGNTEAFF. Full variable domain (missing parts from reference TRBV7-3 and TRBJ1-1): GAGVSQTPSNKVTEKGKYVELRCDPISGHTALYWYRQSLGQGPEFLIYFQGTGAADDSGLPNDRFFAVRPEGSVSTLKIQRTERGDSAVYLCASSLYSGGNTEAFFGQGTRLTVV.

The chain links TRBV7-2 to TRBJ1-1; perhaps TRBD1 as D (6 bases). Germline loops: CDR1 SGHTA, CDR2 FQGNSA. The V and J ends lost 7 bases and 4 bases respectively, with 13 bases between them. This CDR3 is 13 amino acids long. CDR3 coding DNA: TGTGCCAGCAACTCGGGGGGGCTCACTGAAGCTTTCTTT. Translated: CASNSGGLTEAFF.

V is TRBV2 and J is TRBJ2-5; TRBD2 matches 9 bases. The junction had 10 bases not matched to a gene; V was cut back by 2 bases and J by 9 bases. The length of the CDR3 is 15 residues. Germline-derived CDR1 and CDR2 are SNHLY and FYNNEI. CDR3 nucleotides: TGTGCCAGCAGTGAAATTGTCTCTAGCGGGGTGCCCCAGTACTTC. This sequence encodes CASSEIVSSGVPQYF.

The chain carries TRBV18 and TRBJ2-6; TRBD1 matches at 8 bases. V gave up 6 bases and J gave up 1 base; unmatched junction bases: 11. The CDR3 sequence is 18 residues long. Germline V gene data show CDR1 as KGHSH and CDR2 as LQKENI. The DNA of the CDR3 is TGTGCCAGCTCTCGATGGACAGGGAAGGTATCTGGGGCCAACGTCCTGACTTTC. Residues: CASSRWTGKVSGANVLTF.

The CDR3 loop reads CASSLDGQMNTEAFF. DNA for the CDR3: TGTGCCAGCAGCTTAGACGGCCAAATGAACACTGAAGCTTTCTTT. This rearrangement joins TRBV11-3 to TRBJ1-1; D gene unclear. V lost 0 bases and J 0 bases, leaving 8 bases between the germline ends. CDR3 size: 15 residues. CDR1 is SGHNT, CDR2 YENEEA, per germline.

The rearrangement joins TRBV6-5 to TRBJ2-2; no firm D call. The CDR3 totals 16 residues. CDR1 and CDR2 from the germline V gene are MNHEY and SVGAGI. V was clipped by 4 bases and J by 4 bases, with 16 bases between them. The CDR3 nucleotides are TGTGCCAGCAGTTCCGTATTCTTGACTCGCACCGGGGAGCTGTTTTTT. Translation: CASSSVFLTRTGELFF.